Listed below are T cell receptor beta chains from one sample, sequenced in a study of T cell responses to AZD1222 COVID-19 vaccine. Generated by immunoSEQ multiplex PCR, the TCRdb table keeps only in-frame clones and is missing some. This table has 100,000 or so clones, roughly 90% appearing once. The sample in question was peripheral blood, obtained on day 0 of AZD1222 vaccination. These TCRs come from an adult in good health. Each CDR3 is given with its conserved first and last residue. Each record gives: clone size, J gene, V gene, D gene, CDR3 protein, CDR3 DNA. A D gene is named only where the DNA matches it firmly. The size field is filled for only some rows; it gives once, few, many or a size class.

NA,TRBJ1-1,TRBV3-1/TRBV3-2,TRBD1,CASSRYPGQGNTEAFF,TGTGCCAGCAGCCGTTACCCGGGACAGGGTAACACTGAAGCTTTCTTT
NA,TRBJ2-2,TRBV9,NA,CASSVAPQTNTGELFF,TGTGCCAGCAGCGTAGCCCCCCAAACGAACACCGGGGAGCTGTTTTTT
once,TRBJ2-1,TRBV29-1,NA,CSVDGNGGARGYNEQFF,TGCAGCGTTGACGGGAATGGGGGGGCGCGGGGTTACAATGAGCAGTTCTTC
NA,TRBJ1-5,TRBV18,TRBD1,CASSPDRGQPQHF,TGTGCCAGCTCACCTGACAGGGGTCAGCCCCAGCATTTT
NA,TRBJ1-5,TRBV7-6,TRBD1,CASSRDSRGNQPQHF,TGTGCCAGCAGTCGGGACAGTCGGGGCAATCAGCCCCAGCATTTT
NA,TRBJ2-1,TRBV19,TRBD2,CASRQVGRNHEQFF,TGTGCCAGTAGACAAGTCGGGAGGAACCATGAGCAGTTCTTC
NA,TRBJ2-2,TRBV30,NA,CAWRGVNTPPGELFF,TGTGCCTGGAGGGGGGTCAACACTCCACCCGGGGAGCTGTTTTTT
NA,TRBJ2-5,TRBV6-5,NA,CASKVQVQQETQYF,TGTGCCAGCAAAGTACAGGTTCAACAAGAGACCCAGTACTTC
NA,TRBJ1-1,TRBV18,NA,CASSLSAGGNTEAFF,TGTGCCAGCTCACTCAGTGCCGGGGGGAACACTGAAGCTTTCTTT
NA,TRBJ2-5,TRBV24-1,NA,CATSGTGKRERETQYF,TGTGCCACCTCTGGGACAGGGAAGCGGGAGCGAGAGACCCAGTACTTC
NA,TRBJ2-3,TRBV9,TRBD2,CASSLSGSLTDTQYF,TGTGCCAGCAGCTTAAGCGGGAGCCTCACAGATACGCAGTATTTT
NA,TRBJ1-1,TRBV30,NA,CAWSVPRFGSTEAFF,TGTGCCTGGAGTGTACCCCGATTTGGTAGCACTGAAGCTTTCTTT
NA,TRBJ1-5,TRBV28,NA,CASSSGGGNNQPQHF,TGTGCCAGCAGTTCAGGCGGGGGGAACAATCAGCCCCAGCATTTT
NA,TRBJ2-5,TRBV11-2,NA,CANSKDSKETQYF,TGTGCCAACTCGAAGGACAGCAAAGAGACCCAGTACTTC
NA,TRBJ1-1,TRBV7-2,NA,CASSSKVEAFF,TGTGCCAGCAGCTCGAAGGTTGAAGCTTTCTTT
NA,TRBJ1-2,TRBV12-2,NA,CASRLVRQGANYGYTF,TGTGCAAGTCGCTTAGTCCGACAGGGGGCTAACTATGGCTACACCTTC
NA,TRBJ1-2,TRBV5-1,NA,CASSLDSVANYGYTF,TGCGCCAGCAGCTTAGACAGTGTAGCTAACTATGGCTACACCTTC
NA,TRBJ1-5,TRBV15,NA,CATSREGSNQPQHF,TGTGCCACCAGCAGAGAGGGTAGCAATCAGCCCCAGCATTTT
once,TRBJ1-2,TRBV6-5,NA,CASSSPRGGYTF,TGTGCCAGCAGCTCTCCGCGGGGTGGCTACACCTTC
NA,TRBJ2-7,TRBV27,NA,CASTKGGGSTYEQYF,TGTGCCAGCACCAAGGGGGGCGGGAGTACCTACGAGCAGTACTTC
NA,TRBJ1-5,TRBV12-3/TRBV12-4,NA,CASSGNRQPQHF,TGTGCCAGCAGTGGAAACAGGCAGCCCCAGCATTTT
NA,TRBJ1-1,TRBV11-3,NA,CASSLEFTGMAFF,TGTGCCAGCAGCTTAGAATTTACGGGGATGGCTTTCTTT
NA,TRBJ2-7,TRBV7-2,NA,CASSLDSARSYEQYF,TGTGCCAGCAGCTTGGACTCCGCCAGGTCCTACGAGCAGTACTTC
NA,TRBJ1-2,TRBV5-1,NA,CASSYRFEVYTF,TGCGCCAGCAGCTACCGGTTCGAGGTCTACACCTTC
once,TRBJ1-1,TRBV29-1,NA,CSVERGVDLFF,TGCAGCGTTGAGCGGGGTGTGGATCTGTTCTTT
NA,TRBJ1-2,TRBV19,NA,CASSSGPEPVYGYTF,TGTGCCAGTAGTTCGGGCCCGGAACCCGTCTATGGCTACACCTTC
NA,TRBJ1-4,TRBV19,NA,CASSSFRGRTNEKLFF,TGTGCCAGTAGTTCCTTCCGGGGCCGGACTAATGAAAAACTGTTTTTT
NA,TRBJ2-7,TRBV27,NA,CASSTGDREQYF,TGTGCCAGCAGTACGGGGGATCGGGAGCAGTACTTC
NA,TRBJ1-1,TRBV2,NA,CASSVQGGTEAFF,TGTGCCAGCAGTGTACAGGGAGGCACTGAAGCTTTCTTT
NA,TRBJ2-1,TRBV6-2/TRBV6-3,TRBD1,CASSYFPLTGGKGNEQFF,TGTGCCAGCAGTTACTTTCCCCTAACAGGGGGAAAGGGGAATGAGCAGTTCTTC
NA,TRBJ1-2,TRBV10-3,TRBD1,CAISESGQGGYTF,TGTGCCATCAGTGAGTCGGGACAGGGGGGCTACACCTTC
few,TRBJ2-5,TRBV27,TRBD1,CASSLFAGGMGETQYF,TGTGCCAGCAGTTTATTCGCAGGGGGTATGGGAGAGACCCAGTACTTC
NA,TRBJ2-2,TRBV14,NA,CASSQDLAGSGAGELFF,TGTGCCAGCAGCCAAGATCTCGCCGGGAGTGGCGCCGGGGAGCTGTTTTTT
NA,TRBJ1-2,TRBV6-2/TRBV6-3,NA,CASSNSQADNYGYTF,TGTGCCAGCAGTAATAGTCAGGCTGACAACTATGGCTACACCTTC
NA,TRBJ2-1,TRBV25-1,TRBD2,CASRSGLAASYNEQFF,TGTGCCAGCCGGTCGGGACTAGCGGCCTCCTACAATGAGCAGTTCTTC
NA,TRBJ2-7,TRBV6-5,NA,CASSDYQPYEQYF,TGTGCCAGCAGCGACTACCAACCCTACGAGCAGTACTTC
NA,TRBJ1-1,TRBV14,NA,CASSPLLMNTEAFF,TGTGCCAGCAGCCCACTGTTAATGAACACTGAAGCTTTCTTT
NA,TRBJ1-4,TRBV7-6,NA,CASSLVQGEKLFF,TGTGCCAGCAGCTTGGTCCAAGGGGAAAAACTGTTTTTT
NA,TRBJ2-1,TRBV24-1,TRBD1,CATSEARQGNGEQFF,TGTGCCACCAGTGAGGCCAGACAGGGAAATGGAGAGCAGTTCTTC
NA,TRBJ1-2,TRBV2,NA,CASSEALVNGYTF,TGTGCCAGCAGTGAAGCGCTTGTCAATGGCTACACCTTC
NA,TRBJ2-3,TRBV11-2,NA,CASSLGVYTRADTQYF,TGTGCCAGCAGCTTAGGGGTCTACACACGAGCAGATACGCAGTATTTT
once,TRBJ2-6,TRBV21-1,NA,CASSKRGGASGANVLTF,TGTGCCAGCAGCAAAAGAGGAGGGGCTTCTGGGGCCAACGTCCTGACTTTC
NA,TRBJ1-2,TRBV10-3,NA,CAISESGEWGTF,TGTGCCATCAGTGAGTCAGGAGAATGGGGGACCTTC
NA,TRBJ1-1,TRBV19,NA,CASSINRENTEAFF,TGTGCCAGTAGTATTAACAGGGAGAACACTGAAGCTTTCTTT
NA,TRBJ2-5,TRBV6-5,TRBD1,CASSSGTGGPETQYF,TGTGCCAGCAGTTCCGGGACAGGGGGCCCGGAGACCCAGTACTTC
NA,TRBJ1-2,TRBV7-9,NA,CASSLAPGEGYTF,TGTGCCAGCAGCTTAGCGCCAGGGGAGGGCTACACCTTC
NA,TRBJ2-2,TRBV6-1,TRBD2,CASSESAGGNTGELFF,TGTGCCAGCAGTGAAAGCGCGGGAGGGAACACCGGGGAGCTGTTTTTT
NA,TRBJ2-3,TRBV6-4,TRBD1,CASSATGGFTDTQYF,TGTGCCAGCAGTGCGACAGGGGGCTTCACAGATACGCAGTATTTT